The rows below give T cell receptor beta chains drawn from one sample of a study of T-cell reconstitution after alpha-beta-depleted transplantation in children. TCRdb fed the PCR reads into MiXCR, producing one record per CDR3 protein. The repertoire holds approximately 190,000 distinct CDR3 sequences, with around 8.4% as singletons. The sequenced sample was PBMCs, mostly from graft donor cells, obtained 360 days after TCRalphabeta/CD19-depleted stem cell transplant. The receptor source for this set is a male patient aged 2 to 10 who had a stem cell transplant for acute myeloid leukemia, so the T cells may come from the graft donor. CDR3s include the opening cysteine and the closing phenylalanine or tryptophan. Fields, in order: CDR3 protein, V gene, J gene.

CDR3aa: CASRERLGGELYNEQFF
v_gene: TRBV6-1
j_gene: TRBJ2-1

CDR3aa: CASSQRGPTDTQYF
v_gene: TRBV6-4
j_gene: TRBJ2-3

CDR3aa: CASSPPGGLSYEQYF
v_gene: TRBV11-1
j_gene: TRBJ2-7

CDR3aa: CASSTHGSNQPQHF
v_gene: TRBV6-1
j_gene: TRBJ1-5

CDR3aa: CASSMNTEAFF
v_gene: TRBV12-3/TRBV12-4
j_gene: TRBJ1-1

CDR3aa: CASSSLGTGAGNQPQHF
v_gene: TRBV12-3/TRBV12-4
j_gene: TRBJ1-5

CDR3aa: CAIKEANQPQHF
v_gene: TRBV10-3
j_gene: TRBJ1-5

CDR3aa: CSARGSQETQYF
v_gene: TRBV20-1
j_gene: TRBJ2-5

CDR3aa: CAIAGGFYNEQFF
v_gene: TRBV15
j_gene: TRBJ2-1

CDR3aa: CASSPSWGPFSYNSPLHF
v_gene: TRBV12-3/TRBV12-4
j_gene: TRBJ1-6

CDR3aa: CASSGAGTGYNEQFF
v_gene: TRBV5-1
j_gene: TRBJ2-1

CDR3aa: CASGGQDVGAQHF
v_gene: TRBV2
j_gene: TRBJ1-5

CDR3aa: CSANSLRTTSDEQFF
v_gene: TRBV20-1
j_gene: TRBJ2-1

CDR3aa: CASSLVPGQGRNYGYTF
v_gene: TRBV7-6
j_gene: TRBJ1-2

CDR3aa: CASSRLAGIETQYF
v_gene: TRBV12-3/TRBV12-4
j_gene: TRBJ2-5

CDR3aa: CASTRQHHSNQPQHF
v_gene: TRBV7-3
j_gene: TRBJ1-5

CDR3aa: CSARMGGSSGNTIYF
v_gene: TRBV20-1
j_gene: TRBJ1-3

CDR3aa: CSARGQESTDTQYF
v_gene: TRBV20-1
j_gene: TRBJ2-3

CDR3aa: CASSFAGAMYF
v_gene: TRBV12-3/TRBV12-4
j_gene: TRBJ2-3

CDR3aa: CRAESEDEKLFF
v_gene: TRBV20-1
j_gene: TRBJ1-4

CDR3aa: CASSLLTRRAPADTQYF
v_gene: TRBV7-6
j_gene: TRBJ2-3

CDR3aa: CASSRRGQGPQETQYF
v_gene: TRBV12-3/TRBV12-4
j_gene: TRBJ2-5

CDR3aa: CSVERLATQETQYF
v_gene: TRBV29-1
j_gene: TRBJ2-5

CDR3aa: CSAPSGRGYNEQFF
v_gene: TRBV20-1
j_gene: TRBJ2-1

CDR3aa: CSVRQGDGEAFF
v_gene: TRBV29-1
j_gene: TRBJ1-1

CDR3aa: CASTPLGGVVTGELFF
v_gene: TRBV12-3/TRBV12-4
j_gene: TRBJ2-2

CDR3aa: CASSSPPGLVKTQYF
v_gene: TRBV7-2
j_gene: TRBJ2-5

CDR3aa: CATSENDSGDDEQFF
v_gene: TRBV24-1
j_gene: TRBJ2-1

CDR3aa: CASSLKGQGVSNQPQHF
v_gene: TRBV7-3
j_gene: TRBJ1-5

CDR3aa: CASSYLWIRVNTEAFF
v_gene: TRBV6-5
j_gene: TRBJ1-1

CDR3aa: CASSFTGADEQYF
v_gene: TRBV7-9
j_gene: TRBJ2-7

CDR3aa: CAISDSRDRDVYEQYF
v_gene: TRBV10-3
j_gene: TRBJ2-7

CDR3aa: CSAAFGSNYGYTF
v_gene: TRBV29-1
j_gene: TRBJ1-2

CDR3aa: CSARDVGASYEQYF
v_gene: TRBV20-1
j_gene: TRBJ2-7

CDR3aa: CASTSWVLQETQYF
v_gene: TRBV6-1
j_gene: TRBJ2-5

CDR3aa: CASSFTGAGQETQYF
v_gene: TRBV13
j_gene: TRBJ2-5

CDR3aa: CSVGGLAGSYNEQFF
v_gene: TRBV29-1
j_gene: TRBJ2-1

CDR3aa: CASSSTSGSSYNEQFF
v_gene: TRBV7-2
j_gene: TRBJ2-1

CDR3aa: CASSSTGLADNEQFF
v_gene: TRBV2
j_gene: TRBJ2-1

CDR3aa: CAISGTGVPDTQYF
v_gene: TRBV10-3
j_gene: TRBJ2-3

CDR3aa: CASQQDGGEQYF
v_gene: TRBV5-1
j_gene: TRBJ2-7

CDR3aa: CASSRTSRGRPSYEQYF
v_gene: TRBV28
j_gene: TRBJ2-7

CDR3aa: CATSRVRGPDTQYF
v_gene: TRBV15
j_gene: TRBJ2-3

CDR3aa: CASSSRDRARGEQYF
v_gene: TRBV5-1
j_gene: TRBJ2-7

CDR3aa: CASSHPDRDNSPLHF
v_gene: TRBV6-5
j_gene: TRBJ1-6

CDR3aa: CASSHGTRPRQETQYF
v_gene: TRBV3-1
j_gene: TRBJ2-5

CDR3aa: CSASRLVSTDTQYF
v_gene: TRBV20-1
j_gene: TRBJ2-3

CDR3aa: CASSVDRVTGPQHF
v_gene: TRBV9
j_gene: TRBJ1-5

CDR3aa: CATSDRGRADTQYF
v_gene: TRBV24-1
j_gene: TRBJ2-3

CDR3aa: CSVEGGTYEQYF
v_gene: TRBV29-1
j_gene: TRBJ2-7

CDR3aa: CASSNPLQPQHF
v_gene: TRBV6-6
j_gene: TRBJ1-5

CDR3aa: CASSISGGGYNEQFF
v_gene: TRBV12-3/TRBV12-4
j_gene: TRBJ2-1

CDR3aa: CASSTGLAVYNEQFF
v_gene: TRBV6-2/TRBV6-3
j_gene: TRBJ2-1

CDR3aa: CASSLNGPGRGETQYF
v_gene: TRBV7-2
j_gene: TRBJ2-5

CDR3aa: CASSLSGANEAFF
v_gene: TRBV19
j_gene: TRBJ1-1

CDR3aa: CATSDQRRNEQFF
v_gene: TRBV24-1
j_gene: TRBJ2-1